This section outlines one T cell receptor beta chain sequence together with its context. No antigen is known for it. Researchers isolated CD4+ T cells once approximately eleven days of culture had elapsed. Cells had half their medium changed to IL-2 medium on days 3 and 7. The data derive from a study of vaccination effects on CD4 cells after COVID-19. About the study: In the ViraFEST assay, antigen-specific CD4+ clonotypes were identified by expansion after peptide-pool stimulation.

Measured with immunoSEQ multiplex PCR; TCRdb has only the in-frame clones, and not every one. The sample includes more than 30,000 clones, 82% of them seen just once. Germline V lookup: CDR1 DFQATT, CDR2 SNEGSKA (reference sequence). Between the trimmed V and J ends, which lost 3 bases and 0 bases, there was a span of 11 bases. The length of the CDR3 is 14 residues. Overall study results and limits: The study had few convalescent patients and no early post-infection timepoints.

This sequence originates from a human donor who received a COVID-19 vaccine. The sample was CD4+ T cells from PBMCs cultured without peptide, taken before COVID-19 vaccination. The chain carries TRBV20-1 and TRBJ1-2; D is ambiguous. The CDR3 DNA follows: TGCAGTGCTAGTCGAGGGAATTCTAACTATGGCTACACCTTC. Encoded protein: CSASRGNSNYGYTF.